The clone carrying this TCR beta chain was counted once. Antigen: not known. Naive CD8 cells comprised CD45RO-negative, CCR7-positively selected cells, excluding terminally differentiated effector memory CD45RA+ cells. The germline CDR1 and CDR2 sequences are SEHNR and FQNEAQ (reference sequence). This CDR3 contains 14 residues. V was cut by 6 bases and J by 3 bases, with 14 bases left in between. Method: immunoSEQ multiplex PCR; TCRdb's copy keeps in-frame clones and lacks some. The sample includes fewer than 800,000 clones, about 91% seen only once; the top ten take nearly 25%. The entry originates in a study of shared clonotypes between healthy human individuals. Study results and caveats: Generation probability values for non-shared clonotypes were lower than those for clonotypes shared by all four donors. Memory subsets generally showed lower estimated richness than naive subsets.

The source is a man in his thirties or forties in good health. Sequenced sample: naive CD8+ T cells sorted from blood. The genes are TRBV7-9 and TRBJ2-5; no reliable D call. CDR3: CASSPSAMEETQYF. The CDR3 DNA sequence: TGTGCCAGCAGTCCTTCCGCGATGGAAGAGACCCAGTACTTC.